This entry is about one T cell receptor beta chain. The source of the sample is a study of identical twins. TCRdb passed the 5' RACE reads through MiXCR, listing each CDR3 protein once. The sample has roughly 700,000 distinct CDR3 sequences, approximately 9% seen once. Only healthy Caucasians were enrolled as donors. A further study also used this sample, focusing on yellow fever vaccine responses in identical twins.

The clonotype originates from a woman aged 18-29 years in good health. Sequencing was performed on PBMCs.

The CDR3 DNA is TGCGCCAGCAGCCAAGGCCAGGGGCGGGAGCTGTTTTTT. This encodes CASSQGQGRELFF. This chain connects TRBV4-3 to TRBJ2-2, with D tentatively TRBD1 (6 bases). Trimming removed 1 base from V and 9 bases from J, with 9 bases in between. Germline lookup yields CDR1 LGHNA and CDR2 YSLEER. This CDR3 has 13 amino acids.